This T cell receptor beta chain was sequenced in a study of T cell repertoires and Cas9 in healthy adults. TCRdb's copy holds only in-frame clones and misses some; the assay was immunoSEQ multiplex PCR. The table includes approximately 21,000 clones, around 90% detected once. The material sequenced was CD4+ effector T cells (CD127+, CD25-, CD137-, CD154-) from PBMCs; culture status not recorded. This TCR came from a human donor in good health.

The CDR3 loop reads CASSIWDGNNQPQHF. CDR3 nucleotides: TGTGCCAGTAGTATCTGGGACGGTAACAATCAGCCCCAGCATTTT. The chain combines TRBV19 with TRBJ1-5; a weak D match, TRBD1 (5 bases). The V end was cut by 3 bases, the J end by 3 bases, with 12 bases between. The CDR3 loop spans 15 amino acids. Germline assignment: CDR1 LNHDA and CDR2 SQIVND (reference sequence).